This TCR beta chain is from a study of tumor-infiltrating lymphocytes in localized non-small cell lung cancer. Turning to the study itself: Each patient gave resected tumor and non-adjacent uninvolved lung tissue. Study-level findings and limits: Different pieces of the same tissue were used for each assay. TCR sequencing covered a subset of patients with enough tissue.

A word on this clone: Its antigen is as yet unknown.

Sequencing used immunoSEQ multiplex PCR; TCRdb keeps in-frame clones, though not all of them. The data hold around 8,000 clones, with under 75% observed a single time. The CDR3 sequence is 12 residues long. The V gene lost 8 bases and the J gene lost 6 bases, with 10 bases spanning the gap. The germline CDR1 and CDR2 sequences are MNHEY and SVGAGI. The source material was uninvolved lung tissue not adjacent to the tumor. This clonotype was sampled from a human donor with non-small cell lung cancer. This chain connects TRBV6-5 to TRBJ2-2, with a weak D call TRBD2 (6 bases). CDR3 residues: CASGGGAGELFF. The CDR3 DNA reads TGTGCCAGCGGTGGAGGGGCCGGGGAGCTGTTTTTT.